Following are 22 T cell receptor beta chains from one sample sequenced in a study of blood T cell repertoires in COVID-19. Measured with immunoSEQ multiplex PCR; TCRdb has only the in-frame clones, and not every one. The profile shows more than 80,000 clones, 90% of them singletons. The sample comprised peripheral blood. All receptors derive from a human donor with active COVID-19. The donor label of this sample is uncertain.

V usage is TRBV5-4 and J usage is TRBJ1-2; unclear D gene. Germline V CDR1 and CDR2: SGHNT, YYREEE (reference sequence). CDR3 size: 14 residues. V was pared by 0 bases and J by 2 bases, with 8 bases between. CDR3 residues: CASSLAAENYGYTF. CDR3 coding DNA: TGTGCCAGCAGCTTGGCCGCAGAAAACTATGGCTACACCTTC.

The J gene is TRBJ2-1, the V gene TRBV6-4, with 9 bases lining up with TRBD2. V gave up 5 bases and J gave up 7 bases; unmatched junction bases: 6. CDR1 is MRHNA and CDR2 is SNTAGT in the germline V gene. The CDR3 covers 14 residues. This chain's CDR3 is CASSSGGPWNEQFF. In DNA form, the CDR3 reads TGTGCCAGCAGTAGCGGGGGGCCGTGGAATGAGCAGTTCTTC.

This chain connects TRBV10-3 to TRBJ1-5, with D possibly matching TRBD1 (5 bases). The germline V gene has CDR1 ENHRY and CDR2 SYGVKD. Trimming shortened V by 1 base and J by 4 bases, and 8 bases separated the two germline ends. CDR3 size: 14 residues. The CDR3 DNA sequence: TGTGCCATCAGTGAGTGGCAGGGTAATCAGCCCCAGCATTTT. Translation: CAISEWQGNQPQHF.

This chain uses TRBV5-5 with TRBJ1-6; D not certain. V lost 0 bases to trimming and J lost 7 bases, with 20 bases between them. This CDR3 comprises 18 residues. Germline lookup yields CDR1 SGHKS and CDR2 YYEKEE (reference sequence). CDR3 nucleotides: TGTGCCAGCAGCTTGGGGAATCCCCGGGGAGGAGGAAATTCACCCCTCCACTTT. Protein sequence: CASSLGNPRGGGNSPLHF.

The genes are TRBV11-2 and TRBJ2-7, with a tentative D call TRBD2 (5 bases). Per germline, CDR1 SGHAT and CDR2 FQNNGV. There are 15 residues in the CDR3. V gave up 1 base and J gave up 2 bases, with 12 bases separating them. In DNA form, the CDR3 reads TGTGCCAGCAGCTTAGTAGGAACGGGGACCTACGAGCAGTACTTC. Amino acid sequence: CASSLVGTGTYEQYF.

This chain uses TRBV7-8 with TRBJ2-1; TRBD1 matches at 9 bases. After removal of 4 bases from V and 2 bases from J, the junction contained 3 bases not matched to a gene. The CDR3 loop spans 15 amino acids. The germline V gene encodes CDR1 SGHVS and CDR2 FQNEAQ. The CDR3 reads CASSSDRGTYNEQFF. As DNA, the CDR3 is TGTGCCAGCAGCTCTGACAGGGGGACCTACAATGAGCAGTTCTTC.

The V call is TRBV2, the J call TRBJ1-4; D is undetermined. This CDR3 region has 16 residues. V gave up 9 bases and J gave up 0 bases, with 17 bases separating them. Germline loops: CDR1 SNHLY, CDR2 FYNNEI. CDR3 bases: TGTGCCAGTCGCCGATCGACGGAGGCAACTAATGAAAAACTGTTTTTT. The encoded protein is CASRRSTEATNEKLFF.

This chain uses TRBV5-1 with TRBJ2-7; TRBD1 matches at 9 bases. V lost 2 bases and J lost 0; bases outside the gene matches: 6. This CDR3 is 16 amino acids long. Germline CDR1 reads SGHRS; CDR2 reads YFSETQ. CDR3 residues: CASSLRMTGGSYEQYF. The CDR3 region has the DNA TGCGCCAGCAGCTTACGTATGACAGGGGGCTCCTACGAGCAGTACTTC.

CDR3 bases: TGCGCCAGCAGCTTGGGGGACTTTCCCAGCTCCTACAATGAGCAGTTCTTC. It encodes CASSLGDFPSSYNEQFF. The chain employs TRBV5-1 and TRBJ2-1; perhaps TRBD2 as D (6 bases). Between the trimmed V and J ends, which lost 0 bases and 0 bases, there was a span of 13 bases. The germline V gene encodes CDR1 SGHRS and CDR2 YFSETQ. CDR3 length: 17 residues.

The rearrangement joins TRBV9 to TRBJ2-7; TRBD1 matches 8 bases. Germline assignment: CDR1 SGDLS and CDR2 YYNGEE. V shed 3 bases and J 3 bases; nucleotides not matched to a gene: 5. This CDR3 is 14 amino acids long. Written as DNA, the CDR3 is TGTGCCAGCAGCGCAGGGGGCGTTAACTACGAGCAGTACTTC. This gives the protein CASSAGGVNYEQYF.

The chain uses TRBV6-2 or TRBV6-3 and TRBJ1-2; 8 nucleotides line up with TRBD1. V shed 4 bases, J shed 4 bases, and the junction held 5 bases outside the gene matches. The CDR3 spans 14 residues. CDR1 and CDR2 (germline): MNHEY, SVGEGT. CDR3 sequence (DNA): TGTGCCAGCAGTTCCAGGGGGCGAGTCTATGGCTACACCTTC. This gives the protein CASSSRGRVYGYTF.

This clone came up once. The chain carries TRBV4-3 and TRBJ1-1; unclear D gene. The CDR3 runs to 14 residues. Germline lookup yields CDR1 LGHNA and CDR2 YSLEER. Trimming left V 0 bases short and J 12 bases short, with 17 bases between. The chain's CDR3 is CASSQDGREEAPFF. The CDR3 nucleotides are TGCGCCAGCAGCCAAGATGGCCGGGAAGAGGCGCCTTTCTTT.

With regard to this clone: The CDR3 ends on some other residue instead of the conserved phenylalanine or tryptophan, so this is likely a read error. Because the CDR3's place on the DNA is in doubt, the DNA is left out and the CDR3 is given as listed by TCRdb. CDR3 loop: CASSFEWS. The chain recombines TRBV28 with TRBJ1-1. Germline assignment: CDR1 MDHEN and CDR2 SYDVKM. The CDR3 region is 8 residues in length, termini included.

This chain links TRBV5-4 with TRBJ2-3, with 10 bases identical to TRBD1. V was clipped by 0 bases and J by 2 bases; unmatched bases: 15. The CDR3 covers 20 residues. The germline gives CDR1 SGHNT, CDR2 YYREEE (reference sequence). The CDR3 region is CASSLVWGNGDRGPTDTQYF. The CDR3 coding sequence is TGTGCCAGCAGCTTGGTATGGGGTAACGGAGACAGGGGGCCCACAGATACGCAGTATTTT.

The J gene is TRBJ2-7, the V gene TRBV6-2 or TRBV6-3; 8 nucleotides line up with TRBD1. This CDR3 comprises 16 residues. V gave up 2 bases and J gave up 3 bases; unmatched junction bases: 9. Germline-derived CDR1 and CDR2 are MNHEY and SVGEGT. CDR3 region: CASSYPPGQANYEQYF. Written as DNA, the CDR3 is TGTGCCAGCAGTTACCCACCGGGACAGGCTAACTACGAGCAGTACTTC.

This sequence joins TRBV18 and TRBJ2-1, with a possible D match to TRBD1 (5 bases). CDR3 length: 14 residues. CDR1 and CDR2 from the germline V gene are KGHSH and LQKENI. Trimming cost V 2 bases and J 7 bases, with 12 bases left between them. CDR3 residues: CASSPLSGNNEQFF. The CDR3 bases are TGTGCCAGCTCACCATTATCAGGGAATAATGAGCAGTTCTTC.

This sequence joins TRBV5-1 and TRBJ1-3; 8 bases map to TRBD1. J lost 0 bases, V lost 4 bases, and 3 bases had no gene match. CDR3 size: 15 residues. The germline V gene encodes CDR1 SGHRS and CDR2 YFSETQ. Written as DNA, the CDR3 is TGCGCCAGCAGCCCGGACAGGGTCTCTGGAAACACCATATATTTT. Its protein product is CASSPDRVSGNTIYF.

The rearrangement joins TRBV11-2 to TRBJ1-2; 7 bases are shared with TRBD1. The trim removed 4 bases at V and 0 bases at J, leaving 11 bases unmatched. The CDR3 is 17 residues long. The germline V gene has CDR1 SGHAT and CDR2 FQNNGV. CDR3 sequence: CASSSITPGQTNYGYTF. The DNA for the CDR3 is TGTGCCAGCAGCTCCATTACACCGGGACAGACTAACTATGGCTACACCTTC.

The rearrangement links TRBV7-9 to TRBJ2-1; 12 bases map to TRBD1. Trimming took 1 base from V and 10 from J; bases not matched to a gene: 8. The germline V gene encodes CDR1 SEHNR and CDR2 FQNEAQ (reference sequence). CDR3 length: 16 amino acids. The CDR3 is CASSLVRGTGGGEQFF. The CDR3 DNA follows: TGTGCCAGCAGCTTAGTTAGGGGGACAGGGGGCGGCGAGCAGTTCTTC.

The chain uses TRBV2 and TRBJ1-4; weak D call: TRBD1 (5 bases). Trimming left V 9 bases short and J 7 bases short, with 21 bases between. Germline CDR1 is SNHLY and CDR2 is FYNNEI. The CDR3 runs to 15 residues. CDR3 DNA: TGTGCCAGAGCAACCAGAGGGCGGGACGGTGAAAAACTGTTTTTT. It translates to CARATRGRDGEKLFF.

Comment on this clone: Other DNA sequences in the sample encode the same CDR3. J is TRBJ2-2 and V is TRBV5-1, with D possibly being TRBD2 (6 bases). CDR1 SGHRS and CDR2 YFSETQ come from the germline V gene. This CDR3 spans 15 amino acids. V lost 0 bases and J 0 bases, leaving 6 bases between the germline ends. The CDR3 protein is CASSLGGANTGELFF. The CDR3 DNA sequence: TGCGCCAGCAGCTTGGGCGGGGCGAACACCGGGGAGCTGTTTTTT.

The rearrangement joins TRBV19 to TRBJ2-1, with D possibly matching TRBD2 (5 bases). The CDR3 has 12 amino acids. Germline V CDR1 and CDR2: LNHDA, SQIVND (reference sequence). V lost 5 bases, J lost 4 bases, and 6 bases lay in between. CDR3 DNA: TGTGCCAGTAGTCGGACTTACAATGAGCAGTTCTTC. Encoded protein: CASSRTYNEQFF.